The clone carrying this TCR beta chain came up a few times. V was shortened by 4 bases and J by 0 bases, with 9 bases between the two germline ends. This CDR3 region has 14 residues. CDR1 is ENHRY, CDR2 SYGVKD, per germline. The data were taken from a study of blood T cells in healthy people across ages. A second about 6 to 11 cycle PCR used barcoded and J-beta primers. TCRdb re-called the 5' RACE reads with MiXCR, one entry per CDR3 protein. The sample lists 800,000 or so distinct CDR3 sequences, roughly 25% occurring once. This sample also belongs to another study, concerning T cells of mothers and their children.

Material: blood. The receptor was derived from a boy aged 5-17 years in good health. The J gene is TRBJ2-5, the V gene TRBV10-3, with D maybe TRBD1 (5 bases). CDR3 residues: CAISGGVNQETQYF. The CDR3 nucleotides are TGTGCCATCAGTGGGGGCGTTAACCAAGAGACCCAGTACTTC.